This passage covers 24 T cell receptor beta chains from one sample sequenced in a study of OX40 agonist ivuxolimab in advanced cancers. Generated by immunoSEQ multiplex PCR, the TCRdb table keeps only in-frame clones and is missing some. This repertoire shows about 120,000 clones, 75% to 90% found once; its top ten account for around 0.55%. The input for sequencing was CD4+ or CD8+ T cells sorted from blood, taken in a trial of the OX40 agonist ivuxolimab. The source is an adult with an advanced solid tumor such as melanoma, head and neck, liver or kidney cancer.

The gene calls are TRBV2 and TRBJ1-2; D not resolved. The CDR3 has 13 amino acids. Trimming pared 7 bases from V and 0 bases from J, leaving 9 bases between. From germline, CDR1 is SNHLY and CDR2 FYNNEI. Here the CDR3 DNA reads TGTGCCAGCACCGGGGTTGCTAACTATGGCTACACCTTC. Encoded protein: CASTGVANYGYTF.

The chain employs TRBV2 and TRBJ2-4; D is uncertain. The CDR3 spans 18 residues. Germline V gene data show CDR1 as SNHLY and CDR2 as FYNNEI. The germline V and J ends were trimmed by 7 bases and 0 bases, with 22 bases remaining between them. CDR3 loop: CASIPKHAQTIAKNIQYF. In nucleotides, the CDR3 is TGTGCCAGCATCCCCAAACACGCCCAAACAATAGCCAAAAACATTCAGTACTTC. The full variable domain, with the rest looked up from reference TRBV2 and TRBJ2-4, is EPEVTQTPSHQVTQMGQEVILRCVPISNHLYFYWYRQILGQKVEFLVSFYNNEISEKSEIFDDQFSVERPDGSNFTLKIRSTKLEDSAMYFCASIPKHAQTIAKNIQYFGAGTRLSVL.

The rearrangement joins TRBV2 to TRBJ2-3; D call uncertain. The CDR3 contains 13 residues. Germline V gene data show CDR1 as SNHLY and CDR2 as FYNNEI. V shed 5 bases and J shed 3 bases, with 9 bases lying between them. CDR3 sequence (DNA): TGTGCCAGCAGTCCGCCTCGAACAGATACGCAGTATTTT. Protein product: CASSPPRTDTQYF.

This clone was recorded only once. The genes are TRBV9 and TRBJ2-7, with D possibly being TRBD1 or TRBD2 (5 bases each). This CDR3 is 15 amino acids long. Germline V gene lookup returns CDR1 SGDLS and CDR2 YYNGEE. Between the trimmed V and J ends, which lost 4 bases and 2 bases, there was a span of 16 bases. In nucleotides, the CDR3 is TGTGCCAGCAGCTTGGGCCCTGTGGGGGCCTACGAGCAGTACTTC. Encoded protein: CASSLGPVGAYEQYF.

The gene calls are TRBV5-5 and TRBJ1-5, with D tentatively TRBD1 (5 bases). Germline V lookup: CDR1 SGHKS, CDR2 YYEKEE (reference sequence). There are 15 residues in the CDR3. Trimming stripped 3 bases from V and 0 bases from J, with 10 bases between. The CDR3 spells CASSSLTGSNQPQHF. DNA of the CDR3: TGTGCCAGCAGCTCCCTTACAGGTAGCAATCAGCCCCAGCATTTT.

V gene TRBV7-2 combines with J gene TRBJ1-3; TRBD1 matches 7 bases. Germline assignment: CDR1 SGHTA and CDR2 FQGNSA. Unmatched junction bases numbered 2, after V lost 3 bases and J lost 0 bases. CDR3 length equals 15 residues. CDR3 protein: CASSFQGVSGNTIYF. The CDR3 DNA is TGTGCCAGCAGCTTCCAGGGGGTCTCTGGAAACACCATATATTTT.

The chain carries TRBV7-9 and TRBJ2-7, with TRBD2 matching 7 bases. The CDR3 spans 15 residues. Per germline, CDR1 SEHNR and CDR2 FQNEAQ (reference sequence). Germline trimming cut 1 base from V and 3 bases from J; bases unmatched to any gene: 6. The CDR3 protein is CASSLERGGGYEQYF. The DNA for the CDR3 is TGTGCCAGCAGCTTAGAGCGGGGAGGAGGCTACGAGCAGTACTTC.

V and J are TRBV30 and TRBJ1-5; D is uncertain. The ends were cut back, 5 bases at V and 1 base at J, with 6 bases in the middle. The CDR3 consists of 12 residues. Germline V gene sequence: CDR1 GTSNPN, CDR2 SVGIG (reference sequence). This CDR3 is CAWGKSNQPQHF. CDR3 in DNA: TGTGCCTGGGGCAAGAGCAATCAGCCCCAGCATTTT.

The chain has TRBV30 and TRBJ1-2, with D perhaps matching TRBD1 (5 bases). The germline V gene encodes CDR1 GTSNPN and CDR2 SVGIG (reference sequence). The CDR3 sequence is 13 residues long. V was pared by 1 base and J by 0 bases, with 6 bases between. Here the CDR3 reads CAWSEGANYGYTF. CDR3 coding DNA: TGTGCCTGGAGTGAAGGGGCTAACTATGGCTACACCTTC.

The chain combines TRBV10-1 with TRBJ1-1, with D unclear. Between the trimmed V and J ends, which lost 5 bases and 0 bases, there was a span of 7 bases. CDR1 is WNHNN, CDR2 SYGVQD, per germline (reference sequence). The CDR3 contains 13 residues. The chain's CDR3 is CASSPTVNTEAFF. CDR3 in DNA: TGCGCCAGCAGTCCCACGGTGAACACTGAAGCTTTCTTT.

The rearrangement uses TRBV4-2 and TRBJ2-2, with TRBD1 as a possible D gene (6 bases). This CDR3 is 17 amino acids long. V lost 4 bases to trimming and J lost 5 bases, with 20 bases between them. CDR1 is LGHNA and CDR2 is YNFKEQ in the germline V gene. CDR3 nucleotides: TGTGCCAGCAGCCGAGAAATTTCCGGGACAAATACCGGGGAGCTGTTTTTT. Its protein is CASSREISGTNTGELFF.

This chain links TRBV21-1 with TRBJ2-1. TRBV21-1 corresponds to a pseudogene. The CDR3 has 15 residues. The chain's CDR3 is CASSKAPALYNEQFF. The DNA of the CDR3 is TGTGCCAGCAGCAAAGCTCCAGCCCTCTACAATGAGCAGTTCTTC.

V usage is TRBV6-6 and J usage is TRBJ2-3; 8 bases align to TRBD2. V lost 6 bases, J lost 4 bases, and 9 bases stayed unmatched. The germline V gene has CDR1 MNHNY and CDR2 SVGAGI (reference sequence). This CDR3 is built from 15 residues. CDR3 in amino acids: CASRDGGGRPDTQYF. The CDR3 nucleotides are TGTGCCAGCAGAGACGGGGGGGGCCGCCCAGATACGCAGTATTTT.

This chain joins TRBV28 and TRBJ2-7; D is unclear. CDR1 MDHEN and CDR2 SYDVKM come from the germline V gene. CDR3 size: 12 residues. V lost 8 bases, J lost 1 base, and 9 bases lay in between. CDR3 nucleotides: TGTGCCAGCGGCAGCTTGTCCTACGAGCAGTACTTC. It specifies CASGSLSYEQYF.

V gene TRBV5-1 combines with J gene TRBJ2-3; 9 bases are shared with TRBD1. The length of the CDR3 is 15 residues. From germline, CDR1 is SGHRS and CDR2 YFSETQ. V was clipped by 3 bases and J by 0 bases; unmatched bases: 2. Here the CDR3 DNA reads TGCGCCAGCAGCTCAGACAGGGGGAGCACAGATACGCAGTATTTT. Its translation is CASSSDRGSTDTQYF.

This chain uses TRBV5-8 with TRBJ2-3; D is unresolved. The CDR3 has 14 residues. The germline V and J ends were trimmed by 4 bases and 1 base, with 10 bases remaining between them. Germline CDR1 is SGHTS and CDR2 is YDEGEE. For the CDR3, the DNA is TGTGCCAGCAGCCCCCCGGACCGCACAGATACGCAGTATTTT. Its protein product is CASSPPDRTDTQYF.

This rearrangement joins TRBV5-6 to TRBJ2-7; maybe TRBD1 (6 bases). Germline V gene sequence: CDR1 SGHDT, CDR2 YYEEEE. The CDR3 sequence is 15 residues long. V was shortened by 4 bases and J by 3 bases, with 17 bases between the two germline ends. CDR3 protein: CASSRFEGGNYEQYF. DNA for the CDR3: TGTGCCAGCAGCCGCTTTGAAGGGGGAAACTACGAGCAGTACTTC.

This chain uses TRBV7-2 with TRBJ2-7, with 10 nucleotides matching TRBD2. Trimming removed 0 bases from V and 5 bases from J; junction bases left unmatched: 7. CDR3 length equals 16 residues. Germline V CDR1 and CDR2: SGHTA, FQGNSA. CDR3: CASSLAASGGAHEQYF. The CDR3 DNA reads TGTGCCAGCAGCTTAGCTGCCAGCGGGGGGGCCCACGAGCAGTACTTC. Together with reference TRBV7-2 and TRBJ2-7, the CDR3 gives the full variable domain: GAGVSQSPSNKVTEKGKDVELRCDPISGHTALYWYRQSLGQGLEFLIYFQGNSAPDKSGLPSDRFSAERTGGSVSTLTIQRTQQEDSAVYLCASSLAASGGAHEQYFGPGTRLTVT.

There are a few counts of this clone. V gene TRBV20-1 combines with J gene TRBJ2-3; TRBD1 is a possible D gene (5 bases). This CDR3 is built from 10 residues. With 6 bases removed from V and 7 bases from J, the gap between germline ends came to 8 bases. CDR1 and CDR2 (germline): DFQATT, SNEGSKA (reference sequence). The CDR3 protein is CSAAGNTQYF. The CDR3 nucleotides read TGCAGTGCCGCAGGGAATACGCAGTATTTT.

V and J are TRBV9 and TRBJ2-5, with D possibly being TRBD2 (7 bases). V was trimmed by 6 bases and J by 7 bases, leaving 19 bases between them. Per germline, CDR1 SGDLS and CDR2 YYNGEE. The CDR3 consists of 14 residues. The CDR3 nucleotides are TGTGCCAGCAACGCACGGGGGGCTGGGGGGACCCAGTACTTC. It yields the protein CASNARGAGGTQYF.

The gene calls are TRBV28 and TRBJ2-5; TRBD1 is a possible D gene (6 bases). V lost 5 bases, J lost 0 bases, and 10 bases lay in between. Germline CDR1 and CDR2: MDHEN and SYDVKM. The CDR3 totals 14 residues. CDR3 protein: CASSPTGYQETQYF. DNA for the CDR3: TGTGCCAGCAGTCCTACAGGGTACCAAGAGACCCAGTACTTC.

The chain combines TRBV28 with TRBJ2-2; D possibly matches TRBD1 or TRBD2 (6 bases each). The CDR3 runs 15 residues. V was clipped by 1 base and J by 4 bases, with 10 bases between them. Germline CDR1 reads MDHEN; CDR2 reads SYDVKM. The DNA for the CDR3 is TGTGCCAGCAGTTTATCGGGGGCGGGCACCGGGGAGCTGTTTTTT. Translation: CASSLSGAGTGELFF. The full variable domain, rest sourced from reference TRBV28 and TRBJ2-2, is DVKVTQSSRYLVKRTGEKVFLECVQDMDHENMFWYRQDPGLGLRLIYFSYDVKMKEKGDIPEGYSVSREKKERFSLILESASTNQTSMYLCASSLSGAGTGELFFGEGSRLTVL.

The chain couples TRBV5-6 to TRBJ1-2, with TRBD1 matching over 9 bases. Germline CDR1 reads SGHDT; CDR2 reads YYEEEE. The CDR3 runs 14 residues. V shed 0 bases and J 8 bases; nucleotides not matched to a gene: 5. CDR3 in DNA: TGTGCCAGCAGCTTGGGGGACAGGGCGGGCGGCTACACCTTC. Residues: CASSLGDRAGGYTF. The variable domain in full, completed from reference TRBV5-6 and TRBJ1-2, reads DAGVTQSPTHLIKTRGQQVTLRCSPKSGHDTVSWYQQALGQGPQFIFQYYEEEERQRGNFPDRFSGHQFPNYSSELNVNALLLGDSALYLCASSLGDRAGGYTFGSGTRLTVV.

The V call is TRBV29-1, the J call TRBJ2-4, with TRBD1 as a possible D gene (5 bases). The ends were cut back, 4 bases at V and 4 bases at J, with 11 bases in the middle. The CDR3 is made up of 13 amino acids. Looked up from germline, CDR1 is SQVTM and CDR2 is ANQGSEA. The CDR3 loop reads CSVVPQGKNIQYF. CDR3 nucleotides: TGCAGCGTTGTCCCCCAGGGAAAAAACATTCAGTACTTC.